The sequence of this T cell receptor (beta chain) was determined in a study of blood T cell repertoires in COVID-19. Overall study context: From the United States, Italy and Spain came samples of acute and convalescent COVID-19. The analysed material was cDNA or gDNA that came from T cells, B-cell-depleted T cells, or PBMCs.

Authors' data handling: The authors estimated nucleated cell counts from reference gene primer amplification. Method: immunoSEQ multiplex PCR; TCRdb's copy keeps in-frame clones and lacks some. V and J calls and clone size are given by that table; D and trimming were obtained from the DNA. The sample yields roughly 150,000 clones, 80% seen once. Germline V gene data show CDR1 as SNHLY and CDR2 as FYNNEI. V lost 5 bases and J 6 bases, leaving 16 bases between the germline ends. There are 14 residues in the CDR3. The sequence was collected from a man between 60 and 70 years old with acute or convalescent COVID-19. The chain recombines TRBV2 with TRBJ1-2; D is possibly TRBD1 (5 bases). The specimen sequenced was peripheral blood. The chain's CDR3 is CASSRGGTVHGYTF. CDR3 coding DNA: TGTGCCAGCAGTCGTGGGGGGACGGTTCATGGCTACACCTTC.